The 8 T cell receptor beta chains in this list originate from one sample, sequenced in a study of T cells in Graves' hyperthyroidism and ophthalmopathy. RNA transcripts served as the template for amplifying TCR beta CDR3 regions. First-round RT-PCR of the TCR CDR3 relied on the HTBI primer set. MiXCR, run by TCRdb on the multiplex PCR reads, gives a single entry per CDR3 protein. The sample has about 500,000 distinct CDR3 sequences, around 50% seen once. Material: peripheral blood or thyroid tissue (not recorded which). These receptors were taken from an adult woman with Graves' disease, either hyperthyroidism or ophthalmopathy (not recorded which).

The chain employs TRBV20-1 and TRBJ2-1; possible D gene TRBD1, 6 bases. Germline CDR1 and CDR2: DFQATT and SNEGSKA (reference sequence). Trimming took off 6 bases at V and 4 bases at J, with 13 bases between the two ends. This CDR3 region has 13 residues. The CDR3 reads CSAEGEAYNEQFF. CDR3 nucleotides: TGCAGTGCCGAGGGGGAAGCGTACAATGAGCAGTTCTTC.

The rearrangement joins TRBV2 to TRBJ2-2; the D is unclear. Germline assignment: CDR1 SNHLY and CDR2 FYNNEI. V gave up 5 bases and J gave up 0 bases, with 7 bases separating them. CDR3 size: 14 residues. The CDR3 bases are TGTGCCAGCAGTTGGCAGGCGAACACCGGGGAGCTGTTTTTT. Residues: CASSWQANTGELFF.

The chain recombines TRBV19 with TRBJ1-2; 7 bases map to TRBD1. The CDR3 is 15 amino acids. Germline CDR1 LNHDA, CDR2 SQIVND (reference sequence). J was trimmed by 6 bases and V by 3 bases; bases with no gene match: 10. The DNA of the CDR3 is TGTGCCAGTAGTATGTTACAGGGGACCCTCGATGGCTACACCTTC. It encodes CASSMLQGTLDGYTF.

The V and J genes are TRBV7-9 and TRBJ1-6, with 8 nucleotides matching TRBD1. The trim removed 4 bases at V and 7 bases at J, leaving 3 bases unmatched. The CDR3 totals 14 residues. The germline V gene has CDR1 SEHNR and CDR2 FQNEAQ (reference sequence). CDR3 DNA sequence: TGTGCCAGCAGCTCTCGACAGGGGAATTCACCCCTCCACTTT. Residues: CASSSRQGNSPLHF. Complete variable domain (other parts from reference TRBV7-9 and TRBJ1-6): DTGVSQNPRHKITKRGQNVTFRCDPISEHNRLYWYRQTLGQGPEFLTYFQNEAQLEKSRLLSDRFSAERPKGSFSTLEIQRTEQGDSAMYLCASSSRQGNSPLHFGNGTRLTVT.

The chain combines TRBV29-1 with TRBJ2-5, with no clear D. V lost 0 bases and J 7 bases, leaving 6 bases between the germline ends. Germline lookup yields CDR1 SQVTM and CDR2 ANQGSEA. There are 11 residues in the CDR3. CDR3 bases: TGCAGCGTTGAAGAGGGCGGGACCCAGTACTTC. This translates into CSVEEGGTQYF.

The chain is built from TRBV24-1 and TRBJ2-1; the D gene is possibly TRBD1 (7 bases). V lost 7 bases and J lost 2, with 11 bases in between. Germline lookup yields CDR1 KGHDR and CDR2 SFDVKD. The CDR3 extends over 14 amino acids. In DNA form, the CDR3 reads TGTGCCACCAGCCAGGGGGGCGCCTACAATGAGCAGTTCTTC. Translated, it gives CATSQGGAYNEQFF.

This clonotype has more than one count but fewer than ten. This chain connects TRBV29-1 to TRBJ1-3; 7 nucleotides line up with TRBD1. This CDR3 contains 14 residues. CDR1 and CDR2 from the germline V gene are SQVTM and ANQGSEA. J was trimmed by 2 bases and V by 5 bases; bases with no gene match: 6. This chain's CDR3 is CSVWLGTAGNTIYF. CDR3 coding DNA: TGCAGCGTTTGGCTTGGGACAGCTGGAAACACCATATATTTT.

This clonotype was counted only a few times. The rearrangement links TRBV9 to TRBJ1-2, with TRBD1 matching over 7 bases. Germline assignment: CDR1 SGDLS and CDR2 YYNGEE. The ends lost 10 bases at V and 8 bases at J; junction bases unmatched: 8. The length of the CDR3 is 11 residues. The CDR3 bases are TGTGCCGCGGGGACAGAGAAGGGCTACACCTTC. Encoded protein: CAAGTEKGYTF.